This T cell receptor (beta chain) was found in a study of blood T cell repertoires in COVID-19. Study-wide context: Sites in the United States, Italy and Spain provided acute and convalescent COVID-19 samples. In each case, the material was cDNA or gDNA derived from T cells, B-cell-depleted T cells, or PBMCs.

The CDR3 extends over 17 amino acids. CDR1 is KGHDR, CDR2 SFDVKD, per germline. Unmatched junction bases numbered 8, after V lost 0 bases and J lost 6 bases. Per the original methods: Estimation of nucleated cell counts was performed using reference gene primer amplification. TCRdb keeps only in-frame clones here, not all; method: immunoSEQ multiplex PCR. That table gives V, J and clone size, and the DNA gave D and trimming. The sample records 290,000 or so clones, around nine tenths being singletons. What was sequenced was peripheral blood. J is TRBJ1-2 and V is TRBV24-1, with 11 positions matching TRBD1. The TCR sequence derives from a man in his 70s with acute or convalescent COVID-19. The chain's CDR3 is CATSDLGQGARDDGYTF. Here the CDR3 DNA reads TGTGCCACCAGTGATTTGGGACAGGGGGCCCGTGATGATGGCTACACCTTC.